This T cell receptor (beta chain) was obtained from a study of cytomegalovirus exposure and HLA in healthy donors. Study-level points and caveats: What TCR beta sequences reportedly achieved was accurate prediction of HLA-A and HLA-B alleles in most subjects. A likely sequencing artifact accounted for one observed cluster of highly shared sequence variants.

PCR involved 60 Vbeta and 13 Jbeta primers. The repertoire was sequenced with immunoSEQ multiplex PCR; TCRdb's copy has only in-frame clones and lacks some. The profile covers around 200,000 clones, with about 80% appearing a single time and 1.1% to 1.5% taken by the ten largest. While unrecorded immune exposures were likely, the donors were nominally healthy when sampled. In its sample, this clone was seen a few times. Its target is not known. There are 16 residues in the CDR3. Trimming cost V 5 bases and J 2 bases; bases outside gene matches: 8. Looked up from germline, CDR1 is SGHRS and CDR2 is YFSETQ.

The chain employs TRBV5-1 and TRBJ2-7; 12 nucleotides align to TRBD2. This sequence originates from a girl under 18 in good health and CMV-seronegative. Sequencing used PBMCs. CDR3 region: CASRSGLAGQPYEQYF. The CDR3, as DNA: TGCGCCAGCAGATCCGGACTAGCGGGGCAGCCCTACGAGCAGTACTTC.